This T cell receptor beta chain was identified in a study of a mutant IDH1 vaccine in newly diagnosed glioma. The method was immunoSEQ multiplex PCR; TCRdb's version includes in-frame clones alone and lacks a portion of them. There are under 45,000 clones in the sample; around 85% occur only once, and about 2.2% lies in the top ten. Points on this clone: What it binds is not known.

Germline loops: CDR1 ENHRY, CDR2 SYGVKD. The CDR3 is made up of 14 amino acids. V dropped 10 bases and J dropped 2 bases, with 18 bases sitting between them. The time point here: week 23, last vaccination. Every single dose of the vaccine, 300 ug of mutant IDH1 20-mer peptide, came with topical imiquimod. The sequence was obtained from a woman younger than 35 with glioma. Some clones in this sample may be carry-over from other donors' samples. The genes are TRBV10-3 and TRBJ2-7, with D perhaps matching TRBD1 (5 bases). The sequenced sample was PBMCs, obtained from a glioma patient whose treatment included an IDH1 peptide vaccine. The CDR3 sequence is CATSFGAGTYEQYF. The DNA of the CDR3 is TGTGCCACCTCGTTTGGGGCAGGGACCTACGAGCAGTACTTC.